This T cell receptor (beta chain) is from a study of blood T cell repertoires in COVID-19. Study as a whole: The cDNA or gDNA used as material had been derived from T cells, B-cell-depleted T cells, or PBMCs.

Some clones are missing from TCRdb's copy, which holds only in-frame ones; the method was immunoSEQ multiplex PCR. The table includes around 250,000 clones, 65% to 90% detected once. Trimming shortened V by 1 base and J by 0 bases, and 15 bases separated the two germline ends. The germline gives CDR1 SEHNR, CDR2 FQNEAQ (reference sequence). The CDR3 is 17 amino acids. Source material: PBMCs or T cells enriched from blood (not recorded which). The chain combines TRBV7-9 with TRBJ1-1, with unresolved D. This clonotype originated in a woman aged 45 to 65 with acute COVID-19. The CDR3 sequence: CASSLGGSVWLNTEAFF. In DNA, the CDR3 is TGTGCCAGCAGCTTAGGCGGAAGTGTTTGGTTGAACACTGAAGCTTTCTTT.